This T cell receptor beta chain was profiled in a study of CD8 T cells in Susac syndrome. The sample holds one count of this clonotype. Reverse transcription of 0.5 to 1 ug RNA used random hexamers. TCRdb re-called the immunoSEQ multiplex PCR reads with MiXCR, one entry per CDR3 protein. The sample consists of approximately 200,000 distinct CDR3 sequences, about 93% of them appearing once. Per germline, CDR1 MNHEY and CDR2 SMNVEV (reference sequence). The CDR3 length is 14 residues. V lost 6 bases, J lost 8 bases, and 10 bases stayed unmatched. Treatment-naive patients with stable or active relapsing-remitting disease served as multiple sclerosis controls. TEMRA cells were FACS-enriched, with CD8+ and CD4+ T cells isolated negatively.

Input material: CD8+ T cells from PBMCs. The clonotype was recovered from a human donor with multiple sclerosis. The chain uses TRBV27 and TRBJ1-2; 9 bases map to TRBD1. This CDR3 is CASSPGQGGKGYTF. The CDR3 DNA reads TGTGCCAGCAGCCCGGGACAGGGAGGGAAGGGCTACACCTTC.